Below, 24 T cell receptor beta chains from the same sample are listed, as sequenced in a study of cytomegalovirus exposure and HLA in healthy donors. Researchers ran the PCR with 60 Vbeta and 13 Jbeta primers. Some clones are missing from TCRdb's copy, which holds only in-frame ones; the method was immunoSEQ multiplex PCR. The data show about 110,000 clones, with around 79% seen just once and 1% to 1.5% held by the top ten. The sequencing sample was made of PBMCs. The receptor source for this set is a woman in her 30s in good health and CMV-seronegative.

The rearrangement joins TRBV27 to TRBJ2-7; TRBD1 might be the D (6 bases). CDR3 size: 13 residues. Per germline, CDR1 MNHEY and CDR2 SMNVEV (reference sequence). V was pared by 8 bases and J by 2 bases, with 13 bases between. The CDR3 here is CASGAGETYEQYF. The CDR3, as DNA: TGTGCCAGCGGGGCAGGGGAGACCTACGAGCAGTACTTC.

The J gene is TRBJ2-7, the V gene TRBV7-6; D may be TRBD1 (7 bases). V was pared by 5 bases and J by 5 bases, with 19 bases between. The germline V gene encodes CDR1 SGHVS and CDR2 FNYEAQ. The CDR3 consists of 15 residues. This chain's CDR3 is CASSPLTGRDHEQYF. CDR3 nucleotide sequence: TGTGCCAGCAGCCCTCTGACAGGGCGGGACCACGAGCAGTACTTC.

V gene TRBV5-5 combines with J gene TRBJ1-1; D possibly corresponds to TRBD1 (5 bases). Germline CDR1 is SGHKS and CDR2 is YYEKEE (reference sequence). This CDR3 spans 19 amino acids. V gave up 2 bases and J gave up 0 bases, with 23 bases separating them. CDR3 in amino acids: CASSLISLRQGGMNTEAFF. CDR3 bases: TGTGCCAGCAGCTTAATAAGTTTGCGGCAGGGCGGGATGAACACTGAAGCTTTCTTT.

The V call is TRBV7-8, the J call TRBJ2-1, with D perhaps TRBD1 (6 bases). Deletions cut 7 bases from V and 2 bases from J, with 15 bases between. This CDR3 is built from 15 residues. CDR1 is SGHVS, CDR2 FQNEAQ, per germline. The CDR3 DNA reads as TGTGCCAGCAACCGTAAGACAGGAACCTACAATGAGCAGTTCTTC. Residues: CASNRKTGTYNEQFF.

In its sample, this clone was seen once. The chain is built from TRBV5-1 and TRBJ1-2, with 7 bases matching TRBD1. With 1 base clipped from V and 3 bases from J, the junction kept 6 bases outside the gene matches. CDR1 SGHRS and CDR2 YFSETQ come from the germline V gene. This CDR3 has 15 residues. DNA of the CDR3: TGCGCCAGCAGCTTGCACAGGGGTACGGACTATGGCTACACCTTC. Translating it yields CASSLHRGTDYGYTF.

The V call is TRBV7-2, the J call TRBJ2-3, with 8 bases fitting TRBD1. CDR3 size: 15 residues. CDR1 and CDR2 (germline): SGHTA, FQGNSA. With 5 bases clipped from V and 1 base from J, the junction kept 5 bases outside the gene matches. This CDR3 reads CASSATGAGTDTQYF. The CDR3 nucleotides read TGTGCCAGCAGCGCGACAGGGGCCGGCACAGATACGCAGTATTTT.

The rearrangement joins TRBV14 to TRBJ2-7; 14 bases line up with TRBD2. CDR3 length equals 16 residues. Germline V lookup: CDR1 SGHDN, CDR2 FVKESK. V shed 1 base, J shed 7 bases, and the junction held 6 bases outside the gene matches. The CDR3 sequence: CASSQGGLAGVWEQYF. CDR3 sequence (DNA): TGTGCCAGCAGCCAAGGGGGACTAGCGGGGGTTTGGGAGCAGTACTTC.

The chain has TRBV7-2 and TRBJ1-3, with D uncertain. The germline V gene has CDR1 SGHTA and CDR2 FQGNSA. V dropped 0 bases and J dropped 5 bases, with 5 bases sitting between them. The CDR3 is made up of 13 amino acids. DNA of the CDR3: TGTGCCAGCAGCTTAGCTACAAGAAACACCATATATTTT. Amino acid sequence: CASSLATRNTIYF.

This sequence joins TRBV6-5 and TRBJ2-1; D perhaps matches TRBD1 (6 bases). Looked up from germline, CDR1 is MNHEY and CDR2 is SVGAGI. The CDR3 runs 12 residues. The V gene lost 6 bases and the J gene lost 6 bases, with 9 bases spanning the gap. DNA for the CDR3: TGTGCCAGCAGGAGACAGGCCAATGAGCAGTTCTTC. Protein: CASRRQANEQFF.

The chain recombines TRBV6-5 with TRBJ2-7, with D possibly being TRBD2 (5 bases). This CDR3 has 12 residues. V dropped 6 bases and J dropped 2 bases, with 8 bases sitting between them. CDR1 and CDR2 (germline): MNHEY, SVGAGI. The CDR3 sequence is CASRAGAYEQYF. The CDR3 DNA reads as TGTGCCAGCAGAGCCGGGGCCTACGAGCAGTACTTC.

This chain uses TRBV14 with TRBJ1-3; no reliable D call. The length of the CDR3 is 14 residues. V lost 2 bases and J lost 1, with 6 bases in between. CDR1 is SGHDN and CDR2 is FVKESK in the germline V gene. The CDR3 DNA reads as TGTGCCAGCAGCCAACAGAGGTCTGGAAACACCATATATTTT. Its translation: CASSQQRSGNTIYF.

The chain joins TRBV4-2 to TRBJ1-5; 8 nucleotides match TRBD1. The V gene end was trimmed by 3 bases and the J gene end by 1 base; junction bases not matched to a gene: 2. This CDR3 has 15 residues. Germline-derived CDR1 and CDR2 are LGHNA and YNFKEQ. This CDR3 is CASSHRQGSNQPQHF. The CDR3 bases are TGTGCCAGCAGCCACCGACAGGGGAGCAATCAGCCCCAGCATTTT.

This clone has a handful of counts. This chain uses TRBV6-5 with TRBJ1-4; TRBD1 matches at 7 bases. The CDR3 loop spans 14 amino acids. Germline V gene data show CDR1 as MNHEY and CDR2 as SVGAGI. V shed 4 bases, J shed 7 bases, and the junction held 6 bases outside the gene matches. In DNA form, the CDR3 reads TGTGCCAGCAGTTCGACAGGGACTGGTGAAAAACTGTTTTTT. It yields the protein CASSSTGTGEKLFF.

J is TRBJ1-1 and V is TRBV10-2, with D tentatively TRBD1 (6 bases). This CDR3 contains 13 residues. With 11 bases removed from V and 1 base from J, the gap between germline ends came to 14 bases. Germline V gene sequence: CDR1 WSHSY, CDR2 SAAADI. As DNA, the CDR3 is TGCGCCGGACAATCGACAGGGAACACTGAAGCTTTCTTT. It is translated as CAGQSTGNTEAFF.

The V call is TRBV5-6, the J call TRBJ1-6; no clear D. The germline V gene encodes CDR1 SGHDT and CDR2 YYEEEE. The germline V and J ends were trimmed by 5 bases and 5 bases, with 11 bases remaining between them. The CDR3 contains 14 residues. CDR3 region: CASRYLDNNSPLHF. The CDR3 nucleotides read TGTGCCAGCAGATATCTAGATAATAATTCACCCCTCCACTTT. Based on the CDR3 plus reference TRBV5-6 and TRBJ1-6, the full variable domain is DAGVTQSPTHLIKTRGQQVTLRCSPKSGHDTVSWYQQALGQGPQFIFQYYEEEERQRGNFPDRFSGHQFPNYSSELNVNALLLGDSALYLCASRYLDNNSPLHFGNGTRLTVT.

The chain combines TRBV28 with TRBJ2-7; TRBD1 matches at 12 bases. This CDR3 comprises 17 residues. From germline, CDR1 is MDHEN and CDR2 SYDVKM. Losses at the gene ends were 6 bases for V and 0 bases for J; bases not matched to a gene: 9. This CDR3 reads CASRQTPGQGASYEQYF. CDR3 DNA sequence: TGTGCCAGCAGACAGACTCCGGGACAGGGGGCCTCCTACGAGCAGTACTTC.

The CDR3 is CASSYGRGKETQYF. As DNA, the CDR3 is TGTGCCAGCAGTTACGGCCGGGGGAAAGAGACCCAGTACTTC. The chain carries TRBV6-5 and TRBJ2-5, with D perhaps matching TRBD2 (6 bases). V was pared by 2 bases and J by 3 bases, with 10 bases between. This CDR3 comprises 14 residues. Per germline, CDR1 MNHEY and CDR2 SVGAGI.

The chain recombines TRBV7-9 with TRBJ1-6, with no clear D. The CDR3 is made up of 14 amino acids. Trimming removed 7 bases at V and 8 bases at J, with 15 bases between. Germline CDR1 SEHNR, CDR2 FQNEAQ (reference sequence). The CDR3 spells CASTFSPGDSPLHF. The CDR3 DNA follows: TGTGCCAGCACATTTTCGCCCGGGGATTCACCCCTCCACTTT.

The chain is built from TRBV5-4 and TRBJ1-4, with 8 bases that match TRBD1. Per germline, CDR1 SGHNT and CDR2 YYREEE (reference sequence). This CDR3 is built from 15 residues. Trimming at V came to 3 bases and at J to 5 bases, leaving 6 bases not matched to a gene. The CDR3: CASSWDRTGNEKLFF. CDR3 sequence (DNA): TGTGCCAGCAGCTGGGACCGGACAGGGAATGAAAAACTGTTTTTT.

The chain links TRBV4-3 to TRBJ2-1; D perhaps matches TRBD2 (6 bases). Germline V gives CDR1 LGHNA, CDR2 YSLEER. CDR3 length: 16 residues. V was clipped by 3 bases and J by 1 base, with 13 bases between them. This CDR3 reads CASSQGTPFSYNEQFF. Written as DNA, the CDR3 is TGCGCCAGCAGCCAGGGGACTCCTTTTTCCTACAATGAGCAGTTCTTC.

The V call is TRBV28, the J call TRBJ1-5, with D possibly matching TRBD1 (5 bases). Germline CDR1 reads MDHEN; CDR2 reads SYDVKM. CDR3 length: 14 amino acids. The germline V and J ends were trimmed by 4 bases and 4 bases, with 11 bases remaining between them. The CDR3 region has the DNA TGTGCCAGCAGTTCCTCCCGACAGAATCAGCCCCAGCATTTT. Residues: CASSSSRQNQPQHF.

This chain connects TRBV5-6 to TRBJ2-2; 7 bases agree with TRBD1. Germline CDR1 reads SGHDT; CDR2 reads YYEEEE. The V gene end was trimmed by 0 bases and the J gene end by 2 bases; junction bases not matched to a gene: 4. This CDR3 comprises 16 residues. The CDR3 DNA reads as TGTGCCAGCAGCTTGGAAGACAGGGCTAACACCGGGGAGCTGTTTTTT. Residues: CASSLEDRANTGELFF.

The chain joins TRBV13 to TRBJ2-7; D is perhaps TRBD1 (6 bases). The CDR3 has 13 amino acids. V gave up 5 bases and J gave up 5 bases, with 13 bases separating them. The germline gives CDR1 PRHDT, CDR2 FYEKMQ (reference sequence). CDR3: CASSRDRFNEQYF. The CDR3 DNA follows: TGTGCCAGCAGCAGAGACAGGTTCAACGAGCAGTACTTC.

This chain joins TRBV7-9 and TRBJ1-1, with unresolved D. The V gene lost 2 bases and the J gene lost 8 bases, with 9 bases spanning the gap. CDR3 length: 12 amino acids. Germline assignment: CDR1 SEHNR and CDR2 FQNEAQ (reference sequence). The CDR3, as DNA: TGTGCCAGCAGCTTACACTGGGCGGAAGCTTTCTTT. Amino acid sequence: CASSLHWAEAFF.